The clone carrying this T cell receptor (beta chain) was counted once. This record belongs to a study of OX40 agonist ivuxolimab in advanced cancers. The CDR3 covers 19 residues. Generated by immunoSEQ multiplex PCR, the TCRdb table keeps only in-frame clones and is missing some. The data hold some 57,000 clones, with 80% to 95% observed a single time. This sequence joins TRBV21-1 and TRBJ1-5; the table names TRBD1, a call not compared with the DNA. TRBV21-1 represents a pseudogene. Sequenced here: CD4+ or CD8+ T cells sorted from blood, sampled in a trial of the OX40 agonist ivuxolimab. This sequence was found in an adult with an advanced solid tumor such as melanoma, head and neck, liver or kidney cancer. The CDR3 loop reads CASSKVTGDRPTNLQPQHF. In nucleotides, the CDR3 is TGTGCCAGCAGCAAAGTAACGGGGGACAGACCCACCAACTTACAGCCCCAGCATTTT.